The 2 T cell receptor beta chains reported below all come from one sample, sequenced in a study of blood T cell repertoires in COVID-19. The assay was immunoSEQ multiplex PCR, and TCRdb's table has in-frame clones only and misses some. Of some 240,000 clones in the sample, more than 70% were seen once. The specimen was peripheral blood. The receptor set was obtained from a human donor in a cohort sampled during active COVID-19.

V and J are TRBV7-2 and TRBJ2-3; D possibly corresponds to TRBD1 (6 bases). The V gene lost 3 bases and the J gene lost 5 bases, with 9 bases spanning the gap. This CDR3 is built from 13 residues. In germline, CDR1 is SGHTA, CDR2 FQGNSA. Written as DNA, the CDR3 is TGTGCCAGCAGCTTTAGAGGGGGAGATACGCAGTATTTT. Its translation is CASSFRGGDTQYF.

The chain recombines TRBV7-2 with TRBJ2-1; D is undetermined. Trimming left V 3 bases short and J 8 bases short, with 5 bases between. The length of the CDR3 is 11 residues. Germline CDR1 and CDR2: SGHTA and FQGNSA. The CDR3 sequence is CASSFLDEQFF. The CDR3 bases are TGTGCCAGCAGCTTTCTCGATGAGCAGTTCTTC.